The 8 T cell receptor beta chains in this list originate from one sample, sequenced in a study of Ad26.COV2.S vaccination and SARS-CoV-2 variants (dated by TCRdb to the early 2020s). This specimen's treatment or condition label, per the study, means: some 20 received Ad26.COV2.S at low or high dose, single or two shots; five or six received placebo; per-sample allocation not given. Repertoires of vaccine and placebo recipients were sequenced from samples collected on day 63 after the first injection. Libraries were made using the immunoSEQ multiplex PCR assay. TCRdb stores this immuneACCESS table with in-frame sequences only. Part of the clones is absent; in the studies checked, under half of the shortfall reflects unresolved V genes, and no reason is known for the rest. For this sample there are about 470,000 clones; roughly 87% appear just once. The biggest ten clones account for more than 3.5% of the sample.

Sequencing used peripheral blood, obtained in a trial of Ad26.COV2.S vaccine versus placebo. The source is a person aged 18-60 years who received the Ad26.COV2.S COVID-19 vaccine or a placebo.

The chain employs TRBV28 and TRBJ1-5, with D unclear. This CDR3 has 17 amino acids. V lost 5 bases to trimming and J lost 0 bases, with 17 bases between them. CDR1 and CDR2 (germline): MDHEN, SYDVKM. CDR3: CASSTLIGSYSNQPQHF. The CDR3 region has the DNA TGTGCCAGCAGTACCCTTATCGGGAGCTATAGCAATCAGCCCCAGCATTTT.

The V gene is TRBV21-1, the J gene TRBJ2-1. TRBV21-1 is annotated as a pseudogene. The length of the CDR3 is 14 residues. The CDR3 here is CASSPGRHYNEQFF. The DNA for the CDR3 is TGTGCCAGCAGCCCTGGACGGCACTACAATGAGCAGTTCTTC.

The V call is TRBV29-1, the J call TRBJ2-3; 8 bases align to TRBD1. Germline CDR1 reads SQVTM; CDR2 reads ANQGSEA. The trim removed 4 bases at V and 1 base at J, leaving 4 bases unmatched. The CDR3 length is 14 residues. The CDR3 spells CSVVQGVRTDTQYF. CDR3 nucleotides: TGCAGCGTTGTACAGGGGGTTCGCACAGATACGCAGTATTTT.

The rearrangement joins TRBV7-2 to TRBJ2-7; weak D call: TRBD1 (5 bases). The germline V and J ends were trimmed by 1 base and 6 bases, with 16 bases remaining between them. The CDR3 runs 15 residues. Germline CDR1 reads SGHTA; CDR2 reads FQGNSA. CDR3 nucleotides: TGTGCCAGCAGCTTAGTCGGCAGGGTCTCTGGCGAGCAGTACTTC. Protein sequence: CASSLVGRVSGEQYF.

J is TRBJ2-5 and V is TRBV18, with D perhaps being TRBD1 or TRBD2 (5 bases each). In germline, CDR1 is KGHSH, CDR2 LQKENI. CDR3 length: 13 amino acids. The V end lost 6 bases, the J end lost 4 bases, and 12 bases lay between the germline ends. The CDR3 bases are TGTGCCAGCTCCCTCGGGACCCCAGAGACCCAGTACTTC. It translates to CASSLGTPETQYF.

This sequence joins TRBV5-4 and TRBJ2-3; D perhaps matches TRBD2 (5 bases). V was cut by 0 bases and J by 2 bases, with 16 bases left in between. The CDR3 runs 17 residues. CDR1 is SGHNT, CDR2 YYREEE, per germline (reference sequence). The DNA of the CDR3 is TGTGCCAGCAGCTTGGAACTAGTCCCCGTACCCACAGATACGCAGTATTTT. It specifies CASSLELVPVPTDTQYF.

The CDR3 DNA reads TGTGCCAGCAGCTTTGGCGCAAGGAATGAGCAGTTCTTC. Amino acid sequence: CASSFGARNEQFF. The V gene is TRBV11-2, the J gene TRBJ2-1, with D uncertain. V was clipped by 3 bases and J by 7 bases, with 10 bases between them. Germline CDR1 is SGHAT and CDR2 is FQNNGV. The CDR3 has 13 residues.

This rearrangement joins TRBV6-1 to TRBJ2-7; possibly TRBD1 or TRBD2 for D (5 bases each). The germline CDR1 and CDR2 sequences are MNHNS and SASEGT. This CDR3 comprises 15 residues. The germline V and J ends were trimmed by 2 bases and 2 bases, with 13 bases remaining between them. The CDR3 nucleotides read TGTGCCAGCAGTGAAACGCAGGGAGCCACCTACGAGCAGTACTTC. It codes for CASSETQGATYEQYF.